This T cell receptor (beta chain) stems from a study of brain metastases from non-small cell lung cancer. Study results and limitations: Compared with their matched primary tumors, around 68% of brain metastases showed expanded T-cell clones. Brain metastases had lower T-cell infiltration than primary tumors. Metastases had sparse T cells but largely shared repertoires with primaries.

Only one count was recorded for this clone. The antigen is not known. V gave up 2 bases and J gave up 5 bases; unmatched junction bases: 4. CDR1 is MNHEY and CDR2 is SMNVEV in the germline V gene (reference sequence). The CDR3 sequence is 14 residues long. Generated by immunoSEQ multiplex PCR, the TCRdb table keeps only in-frame clones and is missing some. The repertoire holds 3,200 or so clones, with 80% to 90% as singletons. The receptor was isolated from a donor aged 40 or over with non-small cell lung cancer. Sequencing was done on a sample of primary lung tumor tissue. V is TRBV27 and J is TRBJ2-5, with 8 bases matching TRBD1. The CDR3 DNA follows: TGTGCCAGCAGTTTAGACAGGGGAGTGGAGACCCAGTACTTC. Amino acid sequence: CASSLDRGVETQYF.